This T cell receptor (beta chain) stems from a study of neurological immune-mediated disorders. TCRdb reprocessed the 5' RACE reads with MiXCR, giving one entry per CDR3 protein. Counted here are roughly 80,000 distinct CDR3 sequences, about 15% occurring once; the ten biggest clones make up over 15%. CDR1 LGHDT and CDR2 YNNKEL come from the germline V gene (reference sequence). V was cut by 0 bases and J by 3 bases, with 6 bases left in between. This CDR3 is built from 13 residues. This clonotype was observed at least ten times. This TCR was sampled from a woman aged 40-49 years in good health. What was sequenced was PBMCs. The rearrangement uses TRBV3-1 and TRBJ2-7, with D unresolved. The CDR3 spells CASSQDHSYEQYF. The CDR3 DNA reads TGTGCCAGCAGCCAAGATCACAGCTACGAGCAGTACTTC.